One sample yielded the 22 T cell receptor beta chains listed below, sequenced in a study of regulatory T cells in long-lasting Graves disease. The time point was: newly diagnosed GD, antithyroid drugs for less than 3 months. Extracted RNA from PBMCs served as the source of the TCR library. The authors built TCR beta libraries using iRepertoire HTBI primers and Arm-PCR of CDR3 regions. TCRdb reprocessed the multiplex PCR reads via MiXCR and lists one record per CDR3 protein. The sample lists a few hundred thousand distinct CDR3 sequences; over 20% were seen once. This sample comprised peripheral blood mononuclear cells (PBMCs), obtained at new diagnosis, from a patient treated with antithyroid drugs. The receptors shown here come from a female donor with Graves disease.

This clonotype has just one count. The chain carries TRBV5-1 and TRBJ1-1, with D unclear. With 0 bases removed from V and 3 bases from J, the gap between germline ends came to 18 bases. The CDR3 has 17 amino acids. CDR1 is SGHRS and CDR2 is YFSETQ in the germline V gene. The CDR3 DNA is TGCGCCAGCAGCTTGGCCGGTTTGGGCAGGAGGGACACTGAAGCTTTCTTT. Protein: CASSLAGLGRRDTEAFF.

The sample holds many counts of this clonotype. The CDR3 DNA is TGTGCCAGCAGCACCTCGCGGATTCGGAATGAGCAGTTCTTC. It specifies CASSTSRIRNEQFF. This chain joins TRBV13 and TRBJ2-1; D not certain. Germline values: CDR1 PRHDT, CDR2 FYEKMQ (reference sequence). The CDR3 runs to 14 residues. Trimming took 5 bases from V and 7 from J, leaving 15 bases between them.

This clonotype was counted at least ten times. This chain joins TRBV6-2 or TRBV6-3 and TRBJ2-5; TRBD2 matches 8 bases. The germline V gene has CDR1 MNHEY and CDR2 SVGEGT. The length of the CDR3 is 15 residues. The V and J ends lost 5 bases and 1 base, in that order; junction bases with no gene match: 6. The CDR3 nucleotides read TGTGCCAGCAGTCGGGGGGGGGGCGGCCAAGAGACCCAGTACTTC. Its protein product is CASSRGGGGQETQYF.

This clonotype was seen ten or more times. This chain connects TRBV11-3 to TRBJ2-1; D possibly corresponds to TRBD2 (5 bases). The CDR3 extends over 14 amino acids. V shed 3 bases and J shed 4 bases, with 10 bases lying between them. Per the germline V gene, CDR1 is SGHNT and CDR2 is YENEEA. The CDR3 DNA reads TGTGCCAGCAGCTTTCGGTGGACTTACAATGAGCAGTTCTTC. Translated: CASSFRWTYNEQFF.

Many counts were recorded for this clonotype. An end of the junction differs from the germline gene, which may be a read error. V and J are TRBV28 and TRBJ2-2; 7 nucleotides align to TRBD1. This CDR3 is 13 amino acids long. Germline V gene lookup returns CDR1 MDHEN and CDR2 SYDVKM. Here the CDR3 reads CAGRQGRAGELFF. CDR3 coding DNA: TGTGCCGGCAGACAGGGCCGGGCCGGGGAGCTGTTTTTT.

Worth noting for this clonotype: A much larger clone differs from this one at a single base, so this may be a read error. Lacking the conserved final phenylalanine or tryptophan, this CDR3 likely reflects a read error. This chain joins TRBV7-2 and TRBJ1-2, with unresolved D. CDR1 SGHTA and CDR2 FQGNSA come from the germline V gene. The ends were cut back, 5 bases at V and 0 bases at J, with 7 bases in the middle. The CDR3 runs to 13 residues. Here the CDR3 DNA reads TGTGCCAGCAGCCCCAATCCTAACTATGGCTACACCCTC. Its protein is CASSPNPNYGYTL.

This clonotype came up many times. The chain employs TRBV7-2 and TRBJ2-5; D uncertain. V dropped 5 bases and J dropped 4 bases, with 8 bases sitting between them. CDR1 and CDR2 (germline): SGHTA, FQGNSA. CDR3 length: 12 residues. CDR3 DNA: TGTGCCAGCAGCCGGTTTCGAGAGACCCAGTACTTC. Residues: CASSRFRETQYF.

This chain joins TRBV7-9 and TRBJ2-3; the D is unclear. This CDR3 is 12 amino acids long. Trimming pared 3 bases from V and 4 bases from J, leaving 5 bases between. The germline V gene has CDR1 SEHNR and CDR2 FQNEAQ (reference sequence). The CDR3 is CASSFVPDTQYF. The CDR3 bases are TGTGCCAGCAGCTTTGTACCAGATACGCAGTATTTT.

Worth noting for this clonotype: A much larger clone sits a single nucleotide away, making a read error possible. The CDR3 DNA sequence: TGTGCCAGCACTGTCAGTGGGGCCAATGAGCAGTTCTTC. Protein product: CASTVSGANEQFF. The chain couples TRBV12-3 or TRBV12-4 to TRBJ2-1; D might be TRBD1 (5 bases). The CDR3 loop spans 13 amino acids. The germline V and J ends were trimmed by 7 bases and 6 bases, with 13 bases remaining between them.

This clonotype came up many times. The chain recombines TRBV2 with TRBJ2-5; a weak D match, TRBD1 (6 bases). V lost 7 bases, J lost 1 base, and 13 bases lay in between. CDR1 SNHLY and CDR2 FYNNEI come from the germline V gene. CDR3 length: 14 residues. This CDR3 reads CASKSSQGQETQYF. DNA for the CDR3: TGTGCCAGCAAGAGTTCACAGGGCCAAGAGACCCAGTACTTC.

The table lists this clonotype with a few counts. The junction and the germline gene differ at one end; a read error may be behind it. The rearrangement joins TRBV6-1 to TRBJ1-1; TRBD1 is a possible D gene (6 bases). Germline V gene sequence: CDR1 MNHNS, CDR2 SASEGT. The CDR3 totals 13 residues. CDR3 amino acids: CASRKQGETEALF. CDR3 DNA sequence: TGTGCCAGCAGGAAACAGGGAGAAACTGAAGCTCTCTTT.

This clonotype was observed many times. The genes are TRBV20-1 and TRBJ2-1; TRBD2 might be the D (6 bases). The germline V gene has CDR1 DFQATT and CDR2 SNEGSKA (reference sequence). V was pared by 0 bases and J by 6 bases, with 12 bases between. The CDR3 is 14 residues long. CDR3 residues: CSARDLAELNEQFF. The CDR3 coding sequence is TGCAGTGCTAGAGATTTAGCGGAGCTCAATGAGCAGTTCTTC.

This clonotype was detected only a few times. The CDR3 sequence is CASSYRGGAEERNTEAFF. CDR3 DNA: TGTGCCAGCTCATACCGCGGGGGCGCAGAGGAAAGGAACACTGAAGCTTTCTTT. The chain couples TRBV6-1 to TRBJ1-1, with D possibly TRBD1 on 6 matching bases. This CDR3 spans 18 amino acids. Trimming cost V 8 bases and J 1 base, with 26 bases left between them. The germline V gene has CDR1 MNHNS and CDR2 SASEGT.

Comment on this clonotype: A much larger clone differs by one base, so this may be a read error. CDR3 loop: CASSPGQVSSHNEQFF. The CDR3 DNA follows: TGCGCCAGCAGCCCCGGACAGGTTTCCTCCCACAATGAGCAGTTCTTC. This chain uses TRBV5-1 with TRBJ2-1; 7 bases are shared with TRBD1. CDR3 size: 16 residues. Germline V gives CDR1 SGHRS, CDR2 YFSETQ.

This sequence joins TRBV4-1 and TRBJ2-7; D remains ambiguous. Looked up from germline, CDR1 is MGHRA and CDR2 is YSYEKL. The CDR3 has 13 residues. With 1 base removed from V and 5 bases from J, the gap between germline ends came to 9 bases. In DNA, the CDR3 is TGCGCCAGCAGCCAAGGCTCGTTCGACGAGCAGTACTTC. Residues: CASSQGSFDEQYF.

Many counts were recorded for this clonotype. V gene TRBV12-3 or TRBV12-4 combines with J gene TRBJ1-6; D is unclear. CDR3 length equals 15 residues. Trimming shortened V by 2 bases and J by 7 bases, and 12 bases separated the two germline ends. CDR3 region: CASSLRQARNSPLHF. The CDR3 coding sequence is TGTGCCAGCAGTTTACGCCAGGCAAGAAATTCACCCCTCCACTTT.

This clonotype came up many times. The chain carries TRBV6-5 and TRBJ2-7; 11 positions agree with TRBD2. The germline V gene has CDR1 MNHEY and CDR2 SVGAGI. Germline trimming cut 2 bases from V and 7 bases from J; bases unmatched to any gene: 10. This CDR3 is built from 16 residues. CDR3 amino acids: CASSYGVAGGPKEQYF. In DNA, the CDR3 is TGTGCCAGCAGTTACGGAGTAGCGGGAGGGCCAAAAGAGCAGTACTTC.

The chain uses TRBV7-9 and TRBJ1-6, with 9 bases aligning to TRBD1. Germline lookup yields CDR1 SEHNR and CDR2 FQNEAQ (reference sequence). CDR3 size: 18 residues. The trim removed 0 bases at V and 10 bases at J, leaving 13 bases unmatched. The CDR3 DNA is TGTGCCAGCAGCTTAGCGCTGGGACAGGGAACTCCTTACTCACCCCTCCACTTT. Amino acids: CASSLALGQGTPYSPLHF.

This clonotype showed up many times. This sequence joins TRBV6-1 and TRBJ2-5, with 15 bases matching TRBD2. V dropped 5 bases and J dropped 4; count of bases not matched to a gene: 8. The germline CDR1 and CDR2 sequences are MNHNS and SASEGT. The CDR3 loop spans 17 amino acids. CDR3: CASSPGLAGGLTETQYF. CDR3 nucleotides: TGTGCCAGCAGTCCGGGACTAGCGGGGGGTTTAACAGAGACCCAGTACTTC.

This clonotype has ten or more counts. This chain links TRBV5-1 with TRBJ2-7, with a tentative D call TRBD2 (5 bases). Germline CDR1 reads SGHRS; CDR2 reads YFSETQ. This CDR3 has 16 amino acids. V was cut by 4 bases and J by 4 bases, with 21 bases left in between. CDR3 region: CASSLDLAPAPYEQYF. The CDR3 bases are TGCGCCAGCAGCCTGGACCTAGCCCCGGCTCCTTACGAGCAGTACTTC.

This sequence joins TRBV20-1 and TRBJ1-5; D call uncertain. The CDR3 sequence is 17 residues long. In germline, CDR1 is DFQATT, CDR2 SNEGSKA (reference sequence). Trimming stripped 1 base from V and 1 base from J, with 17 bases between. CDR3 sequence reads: CSARGPRGETSNQPQHF. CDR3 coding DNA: TGCAGTGCTAGAGGGCCCAGAGGAGAAACCAGCAATCAGCCCCAGCATTTT.

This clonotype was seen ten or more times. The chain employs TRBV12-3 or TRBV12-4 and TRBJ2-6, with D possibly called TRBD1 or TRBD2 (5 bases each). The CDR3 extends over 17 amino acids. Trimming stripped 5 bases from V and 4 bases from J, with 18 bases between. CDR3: CASSPGTPFSGANVLTF. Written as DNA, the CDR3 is TGTGCCAGCAGTCCGGGGACGCCTTTCTCCGGGGCCAACGTCCTGACTTTC.